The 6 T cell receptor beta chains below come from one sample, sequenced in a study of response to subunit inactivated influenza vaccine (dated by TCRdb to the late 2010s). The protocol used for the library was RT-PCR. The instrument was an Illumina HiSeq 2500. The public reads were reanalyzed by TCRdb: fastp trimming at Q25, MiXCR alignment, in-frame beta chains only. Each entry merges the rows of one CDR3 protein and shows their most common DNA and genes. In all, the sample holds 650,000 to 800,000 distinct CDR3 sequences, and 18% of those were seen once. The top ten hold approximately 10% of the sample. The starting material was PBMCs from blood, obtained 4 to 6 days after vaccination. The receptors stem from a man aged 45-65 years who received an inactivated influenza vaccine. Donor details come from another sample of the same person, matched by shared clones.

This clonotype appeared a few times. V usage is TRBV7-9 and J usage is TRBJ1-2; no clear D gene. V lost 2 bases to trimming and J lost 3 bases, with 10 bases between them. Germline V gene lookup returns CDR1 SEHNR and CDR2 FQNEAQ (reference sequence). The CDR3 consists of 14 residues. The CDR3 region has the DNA TGTGCCAGCAGCTTATCAGGTCCCGACTATGGCTACACCTTC. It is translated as CASSLSGPDYGYTF.

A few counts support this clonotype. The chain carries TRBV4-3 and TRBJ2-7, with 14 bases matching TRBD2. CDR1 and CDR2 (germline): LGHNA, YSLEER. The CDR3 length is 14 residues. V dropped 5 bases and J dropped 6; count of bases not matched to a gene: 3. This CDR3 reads CASSKGLAGVEQYF. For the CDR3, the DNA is TGCGCCAGCAGCAAGGGACTAGCGGGAGTCGAGCAGTACTTC.

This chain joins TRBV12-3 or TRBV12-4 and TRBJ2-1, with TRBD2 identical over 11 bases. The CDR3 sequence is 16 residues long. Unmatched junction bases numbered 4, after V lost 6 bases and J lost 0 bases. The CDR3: CASRQTSGASYNEQFF. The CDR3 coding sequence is TGTGCCAGCAGACAGACTAGCGGGGCCTCCTACAATGAGCAGTTCTTC.

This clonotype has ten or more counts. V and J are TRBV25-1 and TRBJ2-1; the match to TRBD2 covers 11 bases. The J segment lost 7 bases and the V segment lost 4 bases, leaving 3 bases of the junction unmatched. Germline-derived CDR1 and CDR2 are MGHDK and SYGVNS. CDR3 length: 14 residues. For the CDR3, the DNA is TGTGCCAGCAGTGTAGCGGGGGGGAATAATGAGCAGTTCTTC. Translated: CASSVAGGNNEQFF.

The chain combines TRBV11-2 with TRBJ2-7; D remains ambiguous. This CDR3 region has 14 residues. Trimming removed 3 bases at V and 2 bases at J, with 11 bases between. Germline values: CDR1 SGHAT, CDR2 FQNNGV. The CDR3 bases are TGTGCCAGCAGCTTGAGGACGGTACCCTACGAGCAGTACTTC. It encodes CASSLRTVPYEQYF. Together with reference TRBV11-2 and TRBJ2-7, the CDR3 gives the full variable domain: EAGVAQSPRYKIIEKRQSVAFWCNPISGHATLYWYQQILGQGPKLLIQFQNNGVVDDSQLPKDRFSAERLKGVDSTLKIQPAKLEDSAVYLCASSLRTVPYEQYFGPGTRLTVT.

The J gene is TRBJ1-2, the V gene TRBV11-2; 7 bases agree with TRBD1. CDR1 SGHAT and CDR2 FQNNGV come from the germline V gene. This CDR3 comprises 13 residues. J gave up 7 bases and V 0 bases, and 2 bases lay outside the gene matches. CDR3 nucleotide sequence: TGTGCCAGCAGCTTAGAAGGGGGCACTGGCTACACCTTC. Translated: CASSLEGGTGYTF.